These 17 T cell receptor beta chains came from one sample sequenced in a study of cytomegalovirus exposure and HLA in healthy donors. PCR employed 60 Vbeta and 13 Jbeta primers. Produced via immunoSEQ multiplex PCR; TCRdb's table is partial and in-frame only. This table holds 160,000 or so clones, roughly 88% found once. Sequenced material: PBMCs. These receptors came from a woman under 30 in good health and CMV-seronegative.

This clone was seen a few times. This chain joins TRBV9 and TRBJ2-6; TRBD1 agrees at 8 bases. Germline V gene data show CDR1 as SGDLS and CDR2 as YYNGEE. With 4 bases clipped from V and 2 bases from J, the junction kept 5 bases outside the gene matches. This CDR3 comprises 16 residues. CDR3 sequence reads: CASSPRTGTGANVLTF. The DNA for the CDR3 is TGTGCCAGCAGCCCCAGGACAGGGACTGGGGCCAACGTCCTGACTTTC.

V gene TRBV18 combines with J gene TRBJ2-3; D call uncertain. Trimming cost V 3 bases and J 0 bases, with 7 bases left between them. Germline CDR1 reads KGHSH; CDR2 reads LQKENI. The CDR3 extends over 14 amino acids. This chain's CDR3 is CASSPTSSTDTQYF. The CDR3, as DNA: TGTGCCAGCTCACCTACATCTAGCACAGATACGCAGTATTTT.

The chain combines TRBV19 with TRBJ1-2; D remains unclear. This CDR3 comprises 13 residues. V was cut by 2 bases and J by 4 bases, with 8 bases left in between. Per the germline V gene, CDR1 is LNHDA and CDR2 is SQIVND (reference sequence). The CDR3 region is CASSIYSTYGYTF. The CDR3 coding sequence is TGTGCCAGTAGTATATACAGCACCTATGGCTACACCTTC.

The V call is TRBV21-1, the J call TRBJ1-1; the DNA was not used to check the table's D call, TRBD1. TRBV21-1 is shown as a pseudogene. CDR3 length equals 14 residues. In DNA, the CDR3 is TGTGCCAGCAGCAGCCGACAGGGTTGGACTGAAGCTTTCTTT. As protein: CASSSRQGWTEAFF.

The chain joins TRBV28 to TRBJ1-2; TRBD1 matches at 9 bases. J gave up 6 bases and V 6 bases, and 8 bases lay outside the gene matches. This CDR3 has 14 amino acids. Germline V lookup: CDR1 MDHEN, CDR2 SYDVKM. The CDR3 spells CASSLQGALDGYTF. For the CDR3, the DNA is TGTGCCAGCAGCCTACAGGGGGCGCTTGATGGCTACACCTTC.

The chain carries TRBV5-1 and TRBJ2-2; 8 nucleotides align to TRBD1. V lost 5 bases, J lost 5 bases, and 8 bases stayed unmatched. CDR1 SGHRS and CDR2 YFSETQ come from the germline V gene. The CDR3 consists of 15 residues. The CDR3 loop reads CASSLTGGKTGELFF. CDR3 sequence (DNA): TGCGCCAGCAGTCTTACAGGGGGTAAGACCGGGGAGCTGTTTTTT.

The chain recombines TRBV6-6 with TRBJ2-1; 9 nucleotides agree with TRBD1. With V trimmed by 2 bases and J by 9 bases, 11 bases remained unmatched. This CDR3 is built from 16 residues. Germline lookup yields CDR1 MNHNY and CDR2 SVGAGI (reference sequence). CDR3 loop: CASSYADRGGSGEQFF. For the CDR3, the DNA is TGTGCCAGCAGTTACGCCGACAGGGGGGGTTCTGGTGAGCAGTTCTTC.

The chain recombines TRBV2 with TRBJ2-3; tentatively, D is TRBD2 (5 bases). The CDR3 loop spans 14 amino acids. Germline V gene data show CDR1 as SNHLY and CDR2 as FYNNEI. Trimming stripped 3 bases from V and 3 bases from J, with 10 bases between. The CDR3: CASSDRTSTDTQYF. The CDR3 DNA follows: TGTGCCAGCAGTGATCGAACTAGTACAGATACGCAGTATTTT. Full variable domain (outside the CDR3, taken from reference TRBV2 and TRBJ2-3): EPEVTQTPSHQVTQMGQEVILRCVPISNHLYFYWYRQILGQKVEFLVSFYNNEISEKSEIFDDQFSVERPDGSNFTLKIRSTKLEDSAMYFCASSDRTSTDTQYFGPGTRLTVL.

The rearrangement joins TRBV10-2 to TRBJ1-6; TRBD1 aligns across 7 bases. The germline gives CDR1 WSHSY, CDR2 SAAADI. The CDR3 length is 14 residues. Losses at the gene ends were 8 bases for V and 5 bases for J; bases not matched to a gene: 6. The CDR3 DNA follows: TGCGCCAGCGCCTACAGGGGAGATAATTCACCCCTCCACTTT. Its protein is CASAYRGDNSPLHF.

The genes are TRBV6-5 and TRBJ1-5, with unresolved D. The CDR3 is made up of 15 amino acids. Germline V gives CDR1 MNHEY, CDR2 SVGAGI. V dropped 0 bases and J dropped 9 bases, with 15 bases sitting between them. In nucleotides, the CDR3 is TGTGCCAGCAGTTACTCGAGATCAGAGGGTTCGCCCCAGCATTTT. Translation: CASSYSRSEGSPQHF.

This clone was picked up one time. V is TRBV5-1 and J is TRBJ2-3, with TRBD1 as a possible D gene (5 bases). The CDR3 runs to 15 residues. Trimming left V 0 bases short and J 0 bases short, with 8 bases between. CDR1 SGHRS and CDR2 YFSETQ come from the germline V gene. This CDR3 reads CASSLEGRSTDTQYF. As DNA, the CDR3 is TGCGCCAGCAGCTTGGAGGGGCGGAGCACAGATACGCAGTATTTT.

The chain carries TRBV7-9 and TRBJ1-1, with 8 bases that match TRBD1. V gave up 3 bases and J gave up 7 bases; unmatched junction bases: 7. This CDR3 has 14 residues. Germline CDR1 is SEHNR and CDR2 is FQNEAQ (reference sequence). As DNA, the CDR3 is TGTGCCAGCAGCTTTGGAGACAGGGGACGTGAAGCTTTCTTT. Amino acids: CASSFGDRGREAFF.

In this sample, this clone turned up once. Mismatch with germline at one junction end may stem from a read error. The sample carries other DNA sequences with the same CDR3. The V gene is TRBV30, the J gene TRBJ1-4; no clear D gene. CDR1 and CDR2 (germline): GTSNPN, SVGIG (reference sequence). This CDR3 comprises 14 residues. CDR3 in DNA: TGTGCCTGGAGCGTCTCAGTCACTATTGAAAAACTGTTTTTT. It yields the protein CAWSVSVTIEKLFF.

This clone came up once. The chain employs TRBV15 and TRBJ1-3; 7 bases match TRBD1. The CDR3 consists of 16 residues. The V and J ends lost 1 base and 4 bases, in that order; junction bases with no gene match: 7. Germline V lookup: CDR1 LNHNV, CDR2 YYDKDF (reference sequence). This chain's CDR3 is CATSRGSTGSGNTIYF. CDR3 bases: TGTGCCACCAGCAGAGGGTCGACAGGGTCGGGAAACACCATATATTTT.

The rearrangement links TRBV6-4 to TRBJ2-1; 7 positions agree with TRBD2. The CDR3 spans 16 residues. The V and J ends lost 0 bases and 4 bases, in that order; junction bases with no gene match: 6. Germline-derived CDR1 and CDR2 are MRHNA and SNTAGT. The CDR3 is CASSDSITGGYNEQFF. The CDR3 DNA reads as TGTGCCAGCAGTGACTCGATTACCGGGGGGTACAATGAGCAGTTCTTC.

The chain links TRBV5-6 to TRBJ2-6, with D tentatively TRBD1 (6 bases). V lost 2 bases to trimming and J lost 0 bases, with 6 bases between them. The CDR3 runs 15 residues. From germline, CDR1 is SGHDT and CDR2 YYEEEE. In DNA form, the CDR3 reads TGTGCCAGCAGCTTCAGGGGCTCTGGGGCCAACGTCCTGACTTTC. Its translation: CASSFRGSGANVLTF.

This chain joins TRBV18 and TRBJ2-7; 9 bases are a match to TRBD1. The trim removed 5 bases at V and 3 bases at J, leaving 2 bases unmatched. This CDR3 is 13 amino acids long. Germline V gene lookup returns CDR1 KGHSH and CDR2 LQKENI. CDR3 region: CASSAGQGYEQYF. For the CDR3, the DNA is TGTGCCAGCTCAGCGGGACAGGGCTACGAGCAGTACTTC.